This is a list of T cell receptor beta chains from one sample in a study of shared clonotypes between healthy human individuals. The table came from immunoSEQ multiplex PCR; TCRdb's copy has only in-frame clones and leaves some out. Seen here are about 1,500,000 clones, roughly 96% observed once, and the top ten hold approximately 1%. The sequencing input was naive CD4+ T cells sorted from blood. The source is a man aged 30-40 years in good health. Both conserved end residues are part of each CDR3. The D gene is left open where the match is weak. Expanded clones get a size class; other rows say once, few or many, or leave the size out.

CASSPGLANTGELFF	TGTGCCAGCAGCCCGGGGCTTGCGAACACCGGGGAGCTGTTTTTT	.	TRBJ2-2	TRBV7-8	.	15
CASSVDGSGYEQYF	TGTGCCAGCAGCGTAGACGGGAGCGGCTACGAGCAGTACTTC	few	TRBJ2-7	TRBV9	.	14
CATTSRQDTGELFF	TGTGCCACCACTTCGAGACAGGATACCGGGGAGCTGTTTTTT	.	TRBJ2-2	TRBV15	.	14
CSVSYAGELFF	TGCAGCGTCTCGTACGCCGGGGAGCTGTTTTTT	.	TRBJ2-2	TRBV29-1	.	11
CASRDDRDIQYF	TGTGCCAGCCGGGACGATCGGGACATTCAGTACTTC	.	TRBJ2-4	TRBV2	.	12
CASSFASGANVLTF	TGTGCCAGCAGCTTTGCCTCTGGGGCCAACGTCCTGACTTTC	.	TRBJ2-6	TRBV11-2	.	14
CASSVSSGSFGEQFF	TGTGCCAGCAGCGTTTCTAGCGGGAGTTTTGGTGAGCAGTTCTTC	.	TRBJ2-1	TRBV9	TRBD2	15
CASSLGVPGQGAYYEQYF	TGTGCCAGCAGCTTAGGGGTCCCGGGACAGGGGGCCTACTACGAGCAGTACTTC	once	TRBJ2-7	TRBV11-2	TRBD1	18
CASSLYSGDVGYTF	TGCGCCAGCAGCTTGTATTCAGGGGATGTTGGCTACACCTTC	.	TRBJ1-2	TRBV5-1	.	14
CSAVAAEQYF	TGCAGTGCTGTAGCAGCCGAGCAGTACTTC	.	TRBJ2-7	TRBV20-1	.	10
CASSATGTRGFNEQFF	TGTGCCAGCAGCGCGACCGGGACTAGGGGATTCAATGAGCAGTTCTTC	.	TRBJ2-1	TRBV5-4	TRBD2	16
CASVTEKGYNEQFF	TGCGCCAGCGTAACAGAAAAAGGTTACAATGAGCAGTTCTTC	.	TRBJ2-1	TRBV23-1	.	14
CASSSPFHDTDTQYF	TGTGCCAGCAGCTCCCCCTTCCACGACACAGATACGCAGTATTTT	.	TRBJ2-3	TRBV11-1	.	15
CASGGQLHEQYF	TGTGCCAGTGGGGGACAGCTCCACGAGCAGTACTTC	once	TRBJ2-7	TRBV19	TRBD1	12
CAISQQGFGYTF	TGTGCCATCAGTCAACAGGGTTTTGGCTACACCTTC	.	TRBJ1-2	TRBV10-3	.	12
CASSQVSTDTQYF	TGCGCCAGCAGCCAGGTTAGCACAGATACGCAGTATTTT	.	TRBJ2-3	TRBV10-1	.	13
CASSLDGPPYNEQFF	TGTGCCAGCAGCTTGGACGGGCCCCCCTACAATGAGCAGTTCTTC	.	TRBJ2-1	TRBV5-4	.	15
CASSWGLAGRSYNEQFF	TGCGCCAGCAGCTGGGGATTAGCGGGTCGTTCCTACAATGAGCAGTTCTTC	.	TRBJ2-1	TRBV5-1	TRBD2	17
CASSLGPAGLGETQYF	TGCGCCAGCAGCTTGGGGCCAGCGGGACTGGGAGAGACCCAGTACTTC	.	TRBJ2-5	TRBV5-1	TRBD2	16
CASSQVAGNSNQPQHF	TGCGCCAGCAGCCAAGTGGCAGGGAATAGCAATCAGCCCCAGCATTTT	.	TRBJ1-5	TRBV4-3	.	16
CASSYGGNYGYTF	TGTGCCAGCAGTTACGGGGGTAACTATGGCTACACCTTC	.	TRBJ1-2	TRBV6-5	.	13
CASSLRDEQYF	TGTGCCAGCAGCCTCCGTGACGAGCAGTACTTC	.	TRBJ2-7	TRBV6-1	.	11
CASSSTPQETQYF	TGCGCCAGCAGCTCCACTCCCCAAGAGACCCAGTACTTC	.	TRBJ2-5	TRBV5-1	.	13
CASSSRAGLAGGEQFF	TGTGCCAGCAGCTCGCGTGCGGGACTAGCGGGAGGTGAGCAGTTCTTC	.	TRBJ2-1	TRBV7-2	TRBD2	16
CASSRPPFGNTIYF	TGTGCCAGCAGCCGCCCCCCTTTTGGAAACACCATATATTTT	.	TRBJ1-3	TRBV9	.	14
CASSLGPDRVKETQYF	TGTGCCAGCAGCTTGGGGCCCGACAGGGTCAAAGAGACCCAGTACTTC	.	TRBJ2-5	TRBV5-6	TRBD1	16
CASSPPSVREGTEAFF	TGTGCCAGCTCACCACCGAGTGTCCGGGAGGGCACTGAAGCTTTCTTT	.	TRBJ1-1	TRBV18	.	16
CASSLGTNPLAPYEQYF	TGCGCCAGCAGCTTAGGGACTAACCCACTTGCCCCCTACGAGCAGTACTTC	once	TRBJ2-7	TRBV5-1	TRBD2	17
CASSSGTGSTDTQYF	TGTGCCAGCAGTTCCGGGACAGGGAGCACAGATACGCAGTATTTT	.	TRBJ2-3	TRBV27	TRBD1	15
CASSWDADGGEKLFF	TGTGCCAGCAGTTGGGACGCAGACGGCGGGGAAAAACTGTTTTTT	.	TRBJ1-4	TRBV27	.	15
CAWNPRGIPGYEQYF	TGTGCCTGGAATCCGCGGGGGATTCCGGGCTACGAGCAGTACTTC	.	TRBJ2-7	TRBV30	TRBD2	15
CASSLVGQGGDTQYF	TGTGCCAGCAGCTTAGTGGGACAGGGAGGCGATACGCAGTATTTT	.	TRBJ2-3	TRBV7-9	TRBD1	15
CASSAPAGSYADTQYF	TGTGCCAGCAGCGCACCCGCCGGGAGTTACGCAGATACGCAGTATTTT	.	TRBJ2-3	TRBV7-2	.	16
CASSPLSGFGYTF	TGTGCCAGCAGCCCCCTAAGCGGCTTTGGCTACACCTTC	.	TRBJ1-2	TRBV6-5	.	13
CASSPHEGQLGPQHF	TGTGCCAGCAGTCCCCACGAGGGCCAGCTGGGGCCCCAGCATTTT	few	TRBJ1-5	TRBV28	.	15
CASSAYRGNQPQHF	TGTGCCAGCAGTGCGTACAGGGGGAATCAGCCCCAGCATTTT	.	TRBJ1-5	TRBV2	TRBD1	14